Included here is one T cell receptor beta chain sequence, with context. The sample is drawn from a study of cytomegalovirus exposure and HLA in healthy donors. Per germline, CDR1 SGDLS and CDR2 YYNGEE. The CDR3 loop spans 14 amino acids. The V and J ends lost 0 bases and 9 bases respectively, with 13 bases between them. While the first cohort had fewer than 850 subjects, the donors belonged to the separate validation cohort of 100 to 150 subjects. Method: immunoSEQ multiplex PCR; TCRdb's copy keeps in-frame clones and lacks some. Here the sample spans about 60,000 clones, 90% to 96% being singletons. This sequence was found in a man aged 18-30 years in good health and CMV-seronegative. The sequencing sample was made of PBMCs. This chain connects TRBV9 to TRBJ2-1; a weak D match, TRBD2 (5 bases). CDR3 sequence: CASSVVTSRGEQFF. The CDR3, as DNA: TGTGCCAGCAGCGTAGTGACGTCACGGGGTGAGCAGTTCTTC.